Below are 3 T cell receptor beta chains sequenced from a single sample in a study of T cells in Graves' hyperthyroidism and ophthalmopathy. Using RNA transcripts as the source, TCR beta CDR3 regions were amplified. A first-round RT-PCR of the TCR CDR3 used the HTBI primer set. TCRdb reprocessed the multiplex PCR reads via MiXCR and lists one record per CDR3 protein. The sample lists approximately 490,000 distinct CDR3 sequences, roughly 22% occurring once. The sequencing sample was made of blood. Every receptor here comes from a woman aged 65 to 85 with Graves' ophthalmopathy.

This chain joins TRBV20-1 and TRBJ2-1; 9 bases line up with TRBD2. Trimming cost V 6 bases and J 0 bases; bases outside gene matches: 3. Germline V lookup: CDR1 DFQATT, CDR2 SNEGSKA (reference sequence). This CDR3 spans 14 amino acids. CDR3 amino acids: CSANSGSSYNEQFF. Written as DNA, the CDR3 is TGCAGTGCAAATAGCGGGAGCTCCTACAATGAGCAGTTCTTC.

The chain is built from TRBV28 and TRBJ1-3; D is perhaps TRBD1 (6 bases). The V gene's germline CDR1 is MDHEN and CDR2 SYDVKM. CDR3 length: 15 residues. The V gene lost 6 bases and the J gene lost 4 bases, with 16 bases spanning the gap. The CDR3 bases are TGTGCCAGCAGGCCCTCCACAGGGTCAGGAAACACCATATATTTT. Translated, it gives CASRPSTGSGNTIYF.

This clonotype was detected ten times or more. The rearrangement joins TRBV10-2 to TRBJ2-7, with TRBD2 matching over 11 bases. Germline values: CDR1 WSHSY, CDR2 SAAADI. V was pared by 5 bases and J by 4 bases, with 4 bases of the junction left unmatched. The length of the CDR3 is 14 residues. CDR3 residues: CASSPGLAEYEQYF. In DNA, the CDR3 is TGCGCCAGCAGTCCGGGACTAGCGGAATACGAGCAGTACTTC.